This entry lists 2 T cell receptor beta chains sequenced from one sample in a study of CD8+CD57+ T cells in acquired aplastic anemia. It was genomic DNA that served as the template for profiling TCR beta VDJ and CDR3. TCRdb reprocessed the reads with MiXCR, giving one entry per CDR3 protein. The sample has hundreds of thousands of distinct CDR3 sequences; 45% to 50% are singletons. Patients who underwent sequencing had shown CD8+CD57+ cell expansion by flow cytometry. The sequenced material came from sorted CD4+, CD8+, or CD8+CD57+ T cells (not recorded which) from PBMCs. The receptor set was obtained from a human donor with aplastic anemia.

In its sample, this clonotype was seen many times. V and J are TRBV7-3 and TRBJ1-5; D remains unclear. Germline CDR1 SGHTA, CDR2 FQGTGA. This CDR3 contains 15 residues. V lost 6 bases, J lost 2 bases, and 14 bases lay in between. The CDR3 here is CASRNAGFGNQPQHF. The CDR3 coding sequence is TGTGCCAGCAGAAACGCCGGGTTTGGCAATCAGCCCCAGCATTTT.

This clonotype was seen at least ten times. This chain joins TRBV6-5 and TRBJ1-1; a possible D gene is TRBD1 (6 bases). CDR3 length: 16 residues. The V end was cut by 5 bases, the J end by 6 bases, with 22 bases between. Germline lookup yields CDR1 MNHEY and CDR2 SVGAGI. This chain's CDR3 is CASSETAVSRGAEAFF. The DNA for the CDR3 is TGTGCCAGCAGTGAGACCGCGGTCAGCAGGGGCGCTGAAGCTTTCTTT.